By share of the sample, the clone carrying this T cell receptor beta chain is medium-sized. Antigen unknown. The QIAseq Immune Repertoire TCR panel built the libraries from around 15 ng of total RNA. Using its own MiXCR run on the reads, TCRdb lists one record per CDR3 protein. This sample has hundreds of distinct CDR3 sequences, with approximately 5.8% found just once. This record belongs to a study of circulating CD8 cells and anti-PD-1 response in melanoma. Points from the study as a whole: Patients included both untreated and previously treated individuals. Most experiments lacked replicates. TIGIT repertoires were least diverse, DNEG repertoires most diverse.

CDR3 length: 15 amino acids. The V end lost 3 bases, the J end lost 0 bases, and 9 bases lay between the germline ends. Germline CDR1 reads KGHSH; CDR2 reads LQKENI. From live CD3+CD8+TCRalphabeta+ cells, four PD-1 and/or TIGIT subsets were sorted. The sequenced sample was CD8+ T cells from PBMCs, obtained at baseline or after one month of anti-PD-1 therapy (not recorded which). The rearrangement uses TRBV18 and TRBJ1-3, with D hard to call. This clonotype was sampled from a human donor with melanoma. The CDR3 nucleotides are TGTGCCAGCTCACCCCCCGCCGTCTCTGGAAACACCATATATTTT. It yields the protein CASSPPAVSGNTIYF. The full variable domain, in which reference TRBV18 and TRBJ1-3 provide the parts outside the CDR3, is NAGVMQNPRHLVRRRGQEARLRCSPMKGHSHVYWYRQLPEEGLKFMVYLQKENIIDESGMPKERFSAEFPKEGPSILRIQQVVRGDSAAYFCASSPPAVSGNTIYFGEGSWLTVV.